Listed below are T cell receptor beta chains from one sample, sequenced in a study of shared clonotypes between healthy human individuals. Repertoires were generated with immunoSEQ multiplex PCR, while TCRdb's copy carries only in-frame clones and drops some. The table includes under 2,500,000 clones, 90% to 96% detected once. Sequenced input: naive CD4+ T cells sorted from blood. The receptor source for this set is a man in his late teens or twenties in good health. The CDR3 runs from the conserved cysteine through the conserved F or W. Fields, in order: D gene, clone size, V gene, J gene, CDR3 protein, CDR3 DNA. D genes are given only for firm matches. Clone size appears in some rows only: once, few, many, or a class for an expanded clone.

>.|.|TRBV19|TRBJ1-1
CASRWGGASTEAFF
TGTGCCAGTAGATGGGGGGGCGCTTCCACTGAAGCTTTCTTT
>.|.|TRBV5-1|TRBJ2-7
CASSRELQGSYEQYF
TGCGCCAGCAGCCGGGAGTTACAGGGCTCCTACGAGCAGTACTTC
>.|.|TRBV30|TRBJ2-2
CAWRRQGGTGELFF
TGTGCCTGGAGAAGGCAGGGGGGGACCGGGGAGCTGTTTTTT
>.|.|TRBV2|TRBJ2-2
CASSDSGELFF
TGTGCCAGCAGTGACTCCGGGGAGCTGTTTTTT
>TRBD2|once|TRBV5-8|TRBJ2-7
CASSFAGGPYEQYF
TGTGCCAGCAGCTTCGCGGGAGGGCCTTACGAGCAGTACTTC
>TRBD2|once|TRBV11-2|TRBJ2-5
CASSLRPRGGLGETQYF
TGTGCCAGCAGCTTAAGGCCCCGGGGAGGGTTAGGAGAGACCCAGTACTTC
>.|few|TRBV7-2|TRBJ2-7
CASTWKQGIHEQYF
TGTGCCAGCACCTGGAAACAGGGAATCCACGAGCAGTACTTC
>.|once|TRBV14|TRBJ2-7
CASSKLSYEQYF
TGTGCCAGCAGCAAACTATCCTACGAGCAGTACTTC
>.|.|TRBV5-1|TRBJ2-6
CASSLDSGTANSGANVLTF
TGCGCCAGCAGCTTGGATTCCGGGACCGCCAACTCTGGGGCCAACGTCCTGACTTTC
>.|.|TRBV10-2|TRBJ2-1
CASRSGQGSYNEQFF
TGCGCCAGCAGATCGGGGCAGGGGTCCTACAATGAGCAGTTCTTC
>.|once|TRBV18|TRBJ1-1
CARRSDRNTEAFF
TGTGCCAGACGATCGGACAGGAACACTGAAGCTTTCTTT
>.|.|TRBV21-1|TRBJ1-1
CASSKVSVRTEAFF
TGTGCCAGCAGCAAAGTATCTGTCCGGACTGAAGCTTTCTTT
>.|.|TRBV6-1|TRBJ2-7
CASSGTAYYEQYF
TGTGCCAGCAGTGGGACAGCCTACTACGAGCAGTACTTC
>.|.|TRBV6-1|TRBJ2-7
CASSFQTPPYEQYF
TGTGCCAGCAGTTTCCAGACGCCCCCCTACGAGCAGTACTTC
>.|.|TRBV6-5|TRBJ2-7
CASSYSGGPLRYEQYF
TGTGCCAGCAGTTACTCTGGAGGGCCGCTGAGATACGAGCAGTACTTC
>TRBD2|.|TRBV11-2|TRBJ2-1
CASSFLAGGEQFF
TGTGCCAGCAGCTTCCTAGCGGGAGGTGAGCAGTTCTTC
>TRBD2|.|TRBV4-1|TRBJ2-7
CASSHEGGAGAYEQYF
TGCGCCAGCAGCCACGAGGGGGGAGCGGGAGCGTACGAGCAGTACTTC
>.|.|TRBV5-6|TRBJ2-5
CASWDAQETQYF
TGTGCCAGCTGGGACGCCCAAGAGACCCAGTACTTC
>.|.|TRBV7-2|TRBJ2-7
CASSRSGDYEQYF
TGTGCCAGCAGCCGTTCAGGGGACTACGAGCAGTACTTC
>TRBD1|.|TRBV5-4|TRBJ1-2
CASSLVGQGLYYGYTF
TGTGCCAGCAGCTTGGTGGGACAGGGGTTATACTATGGCTACACCTTC
>.|.|TRBV7-2|TRBJ1-1
CASSLGKNTEAFF
TGTGCCAGCAGCTTAGGGAAGAACACTGAAGCTTTCTTT
>.|.|TRBV19|TRBJ2-3
CASSIGTAPDTQYF
TGTGCCAGTAGTATCGGAACCGCCCCAGATACGCAGTATTTT
>TRBD1|.|TRBV27|TRBJ1-6
CASSFGTGGGSYNSPLHF
TGTGCCAGCAGTTTCGGGACAGGAGGAGGCTCCTATAATTCACCCCTCCACTTT
>.|.|TRBV15|TRBJ2-7
CATSRAQGGYEQYF
TGTGCCACCAGCAGAGCGCAGGGTGGCTACGAGCAGTACTTC
>.|.|TRBV12-5|TRBJ2-4
CASGLTPDGTPKNIQYF
TGTGCTAGTGGTCTAACCCCCGACGGGACCCCCAAAAACATTCAGTACTTC
>.|.|TRBV29-1|TRBJ2-7
CSVGQGRDEQYF
TGCAGCGTTGGACAGGGGAGGGACGAGCAGTACTTC
>.|.|TRBV4-1|TRBJ1-4
CASSQGGGRSTNEKLFF
TGCGCCAGCAGCCAAGGGGGAGGGCGATCAACTAATGAAAAACTGTTTTTT
>TRBD1|.|TRBV13|TRBJ1-1
CASSDSGQGFTEAFF
TGTGCCAGCAGCGACTCGGGACAGGGATTTACTGAAGCTTTCTTT
>.|once|TRBV5-1|TRBJ2-1
CASSHGNNEQFF
TGCGCCAGCAGCCACGGGAATAATGAGCAGTTCTTC
>.|.|TRBV28|TRBJ1-2
CASTSLGDGYTF
TGTGCCAGCACCTCCCTCGGGGATGGCTACACCTTC
>.|.|TRBV21-1|TRBJ2-1
CASSPNRQGGYNEQFF
TGTGCCAGCAGCCCGAATCGACAGGGGGGTTACAATGAGCAGTTCTTC
>.|.|TRBV18|TRBJ1-6
CASSPETGSPLHF
TGTGCCAGCTCACCAGAGACGGGTTCACCCCTCCACTTT
>.|.|TRBV7-2|TRBJ1-5
CASSPRFGNQPQHF
TGTGCCAGCAGCCCCCGGTTCGGCAATCAGCCCCAGCATTTT
>.|.|TRBV7-2|TRBJ2-7
CASSLAGGYEQYF
TGTGCCAGCAGCTTAGCCGGGGGCTACGAGCAGTACTTC